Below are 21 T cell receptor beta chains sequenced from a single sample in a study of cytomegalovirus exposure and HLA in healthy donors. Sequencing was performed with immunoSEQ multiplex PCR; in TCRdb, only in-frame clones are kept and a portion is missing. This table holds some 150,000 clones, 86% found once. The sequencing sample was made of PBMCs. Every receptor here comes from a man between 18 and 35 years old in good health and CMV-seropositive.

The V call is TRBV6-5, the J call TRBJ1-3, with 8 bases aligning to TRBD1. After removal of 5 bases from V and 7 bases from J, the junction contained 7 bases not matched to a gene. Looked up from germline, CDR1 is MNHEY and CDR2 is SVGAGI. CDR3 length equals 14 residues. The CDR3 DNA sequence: TGTGCCAGCAGTCCATACAGGGGGTTCAACACCATATATTTT. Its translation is CASSPYRGFNTIYF.

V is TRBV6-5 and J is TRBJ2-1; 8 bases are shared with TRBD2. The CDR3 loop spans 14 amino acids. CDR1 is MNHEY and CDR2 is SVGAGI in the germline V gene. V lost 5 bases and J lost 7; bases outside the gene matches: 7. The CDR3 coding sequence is TGTGCCAGCAGTACCGGGACTAGACCTAATGAGCAGTTCTTC. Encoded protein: CASSTGTRPNEQFF.

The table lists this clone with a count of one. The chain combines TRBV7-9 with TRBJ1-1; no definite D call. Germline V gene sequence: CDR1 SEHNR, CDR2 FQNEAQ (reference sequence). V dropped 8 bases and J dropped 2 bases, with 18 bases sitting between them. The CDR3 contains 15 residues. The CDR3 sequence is CASATKEAVNTEAFF. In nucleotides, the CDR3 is TGTGCCAGCGCCACTAAGGAGGCCGTTAACACTGAAGCTTTCTTT. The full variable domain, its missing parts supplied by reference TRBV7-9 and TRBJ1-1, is DTGVSQNPRHKITKRGQNVTFRCDPISEHNRLYWYRQTLGQGPEFLTYFQNEAQLEKSRLLSDRFSAERPKGSFSTLEIQRTEQGDSAMYLCASATKEAVNTEAFFGQGTRLTVV.

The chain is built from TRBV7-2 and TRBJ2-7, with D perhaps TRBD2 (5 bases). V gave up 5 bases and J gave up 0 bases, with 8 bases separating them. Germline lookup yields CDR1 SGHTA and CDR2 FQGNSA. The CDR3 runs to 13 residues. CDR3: CASSNGNSYEQYF. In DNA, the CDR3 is TGTGCCAGCAGCAACGGGAACTCCTACGAGCAGTACTTC.

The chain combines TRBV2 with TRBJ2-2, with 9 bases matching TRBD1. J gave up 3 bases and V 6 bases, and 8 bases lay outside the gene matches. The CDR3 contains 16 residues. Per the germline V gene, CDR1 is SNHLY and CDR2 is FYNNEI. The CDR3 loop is CASRPGQGSDTGELFF. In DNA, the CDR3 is TGTGCCAGCAGACCGGGACAGGGATCGGACACCGGGGAGCTGTTTTTT.

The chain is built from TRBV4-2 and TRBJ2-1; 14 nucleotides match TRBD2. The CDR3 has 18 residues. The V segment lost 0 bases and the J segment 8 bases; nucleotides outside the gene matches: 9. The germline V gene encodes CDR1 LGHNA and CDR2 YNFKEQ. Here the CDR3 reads CASSQDLGLAGGIDEQFF. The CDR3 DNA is TGTGCCAGCAGCCAAGATCTCGGACTAGCGGGAGGAATCGATGAGCAGTTCTTC.

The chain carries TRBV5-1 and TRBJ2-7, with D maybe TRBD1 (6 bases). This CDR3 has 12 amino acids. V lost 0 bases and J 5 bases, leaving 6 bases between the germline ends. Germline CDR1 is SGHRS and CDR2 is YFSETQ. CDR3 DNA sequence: TGCGCCAGCAGCTTGGGGGGGCACGAGCAGTACTTC. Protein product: CASSLGGHEQYF.

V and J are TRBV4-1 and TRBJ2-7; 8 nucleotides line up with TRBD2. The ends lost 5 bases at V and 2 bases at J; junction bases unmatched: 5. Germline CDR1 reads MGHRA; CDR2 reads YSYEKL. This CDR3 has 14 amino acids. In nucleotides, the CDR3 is TGCGCCAGCAGCGGCCTCGGGGGGGCCTACGAGCAGTACTTC. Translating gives CASSGLGGAYEQYF.

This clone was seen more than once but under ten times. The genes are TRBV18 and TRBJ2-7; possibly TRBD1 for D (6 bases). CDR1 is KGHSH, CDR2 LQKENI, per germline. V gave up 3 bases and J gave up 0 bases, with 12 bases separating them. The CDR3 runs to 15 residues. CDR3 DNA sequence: TGTGCCAGCTCACCCCTCCCGGACAGCTCCTACGAGCAGTACTTC. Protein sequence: CASSPLPDSSYEQYF.

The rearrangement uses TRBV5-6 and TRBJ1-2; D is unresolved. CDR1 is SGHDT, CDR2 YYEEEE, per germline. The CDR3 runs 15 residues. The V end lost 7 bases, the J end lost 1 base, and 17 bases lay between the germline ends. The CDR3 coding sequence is TGTGCCAGCCAGCTTGCGGTCACAAGTAACTATGGCTACACCTTC. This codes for CASQLAVTSNYGYTF.

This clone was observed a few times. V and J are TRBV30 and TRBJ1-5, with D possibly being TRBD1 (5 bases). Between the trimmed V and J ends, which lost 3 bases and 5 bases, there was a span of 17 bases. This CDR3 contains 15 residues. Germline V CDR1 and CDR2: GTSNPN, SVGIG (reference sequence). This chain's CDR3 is CAWSRRGLRDQPQHF. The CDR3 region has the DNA TGTGCCTGGAGCCGGAGGGGCCTAAGGGATCAGCCCCAGCATTTT.

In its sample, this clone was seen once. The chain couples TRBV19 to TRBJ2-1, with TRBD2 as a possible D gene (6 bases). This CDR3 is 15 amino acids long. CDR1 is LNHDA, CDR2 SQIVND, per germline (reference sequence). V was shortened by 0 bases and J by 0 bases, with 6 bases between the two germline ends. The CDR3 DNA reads TGTGCCAGTAGTATAGACGGGAGCTCCTACAATGAGCAGTTCTTC. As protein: CASSIDGSSYNEQFF.

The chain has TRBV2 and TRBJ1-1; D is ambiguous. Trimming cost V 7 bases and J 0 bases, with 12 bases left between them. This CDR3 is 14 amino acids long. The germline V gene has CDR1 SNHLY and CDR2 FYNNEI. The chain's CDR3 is CASIPPGVNTEAFF. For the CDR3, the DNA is TGTGCCAGCATACCGCCCGGGGTGAACACTGAAGCTTTCTTT.

This CDR3 is CASRGDSTTGNEQFF. The DNA of the CDR3 is TGTGCCAGCCGGGGGGACTCGACTACGGGGAATGAGCAGTTCTTC. The chain is built from TRBV6-6 and TRBJ2-1, with TRBD2 matching 7 bases. Germline lookup yields CDR1 MNHNY and CDR2 SVGAGI (reference sequence). CDR3 length: 15 amino acids. V lost 8 bases, J lost 7 bases, and 14 bases stayed unmatched.

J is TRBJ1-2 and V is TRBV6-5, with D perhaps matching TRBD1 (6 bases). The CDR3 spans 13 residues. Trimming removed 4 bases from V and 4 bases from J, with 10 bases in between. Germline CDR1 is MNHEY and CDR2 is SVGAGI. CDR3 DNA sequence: TGTGCCAGCAGTTGGGGACAACCCTATGGCTACACCTTC. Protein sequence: CASSWGQPYGYTF.

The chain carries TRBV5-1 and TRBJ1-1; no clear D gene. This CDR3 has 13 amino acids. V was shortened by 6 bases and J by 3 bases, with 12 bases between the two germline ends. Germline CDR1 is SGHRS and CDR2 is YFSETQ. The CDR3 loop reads CASKLRADTEAFF. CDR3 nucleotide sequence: TGCGCCAGCAAGTTGAGGGCCGACACTGAAGCTTTCTTT.

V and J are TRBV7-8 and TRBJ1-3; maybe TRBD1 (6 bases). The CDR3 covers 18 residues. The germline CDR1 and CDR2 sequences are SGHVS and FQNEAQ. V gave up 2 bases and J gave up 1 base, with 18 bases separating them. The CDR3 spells CASSLKLGLGASGNTIYF. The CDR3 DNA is TGTGCCAGCAGCTTAAAGTTGGGTTTGGGGGCGTCTGGAAACACCATATATTTT.

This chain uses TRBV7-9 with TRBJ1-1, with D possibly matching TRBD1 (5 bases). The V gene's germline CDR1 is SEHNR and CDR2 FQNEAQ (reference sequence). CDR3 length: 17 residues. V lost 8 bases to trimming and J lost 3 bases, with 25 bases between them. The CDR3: CASPHGRGPTGDTEAFF. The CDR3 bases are TGTGCCAGCCCCCATGGTCGGGGCCCTACGGGAGACACTGAAGCTTTCTTT.

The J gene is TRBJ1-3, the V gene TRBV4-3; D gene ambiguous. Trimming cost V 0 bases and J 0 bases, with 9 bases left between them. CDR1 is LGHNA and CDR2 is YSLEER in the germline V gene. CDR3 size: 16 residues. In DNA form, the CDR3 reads TGCGCCAGCAGCCAAGAGAGCGGGTTCTCTGGAAACACCATATATTTT. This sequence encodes CASSQESGFSGNTIYF.

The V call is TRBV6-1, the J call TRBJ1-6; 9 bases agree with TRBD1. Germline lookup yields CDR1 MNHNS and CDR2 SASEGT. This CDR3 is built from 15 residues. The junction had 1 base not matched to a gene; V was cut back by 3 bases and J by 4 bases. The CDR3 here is CASSDGQGYNSPLHF. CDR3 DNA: TGTGCCAGCAGTGACGGACAGGGGTATAATTCACCCCTCCACTTT.

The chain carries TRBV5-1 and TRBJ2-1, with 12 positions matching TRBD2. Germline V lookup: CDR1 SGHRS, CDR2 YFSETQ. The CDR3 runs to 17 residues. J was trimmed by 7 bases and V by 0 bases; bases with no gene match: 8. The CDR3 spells CASSLVLAGGGGNEQFF. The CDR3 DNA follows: TGCGCCAGCAGCTTGGTGCTAGCGGGAGGGGGGGGGAATGAGCAGTTCTTC.